The clone carrying this T cell receptor beta chain was picked up a small number of times. Compared with germline, one end of the junction differs, possibly owing to a read error. The CDR3 loop spans 14 amino acids. No treatment had been given to any patient before thyroid surgery. This sample stems from a study of metastatic and nonmetastatic thyroid tumors. TCRdb re-called the PCR reads via MiXCR. The data hold over 15,000 clones, with approximately 30% observed a single time. This chain uses TRBV12-3 or TRBV12-4 with TRBJ2-1; D is uncertain. The source is a female donor with papillary thyroid cancer or a benign thyroid nodule (not recorded which). Some clones in this sample may be carry-over from other donors' samples. The sequencing input was tumor tissue. CDR3: CARSFSSGYNEQFF. CDR3 in DNA: TGTGCCAGGAGTTTCAGCTCAGGCTACAATGAGCAGTTCTTC.